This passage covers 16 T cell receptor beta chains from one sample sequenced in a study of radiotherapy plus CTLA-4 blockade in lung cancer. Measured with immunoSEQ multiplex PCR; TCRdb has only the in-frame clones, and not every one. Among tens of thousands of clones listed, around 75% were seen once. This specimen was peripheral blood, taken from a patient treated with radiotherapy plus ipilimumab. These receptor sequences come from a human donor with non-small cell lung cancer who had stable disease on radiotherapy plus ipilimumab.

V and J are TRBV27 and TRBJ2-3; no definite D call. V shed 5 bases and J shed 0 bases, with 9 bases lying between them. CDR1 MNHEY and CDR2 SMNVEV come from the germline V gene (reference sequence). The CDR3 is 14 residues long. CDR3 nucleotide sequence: TGTGCCAGCAGTCTCGTTCGTAGCACAGATACGCAGTATTTT. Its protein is CASSLVRSTDTQYF.

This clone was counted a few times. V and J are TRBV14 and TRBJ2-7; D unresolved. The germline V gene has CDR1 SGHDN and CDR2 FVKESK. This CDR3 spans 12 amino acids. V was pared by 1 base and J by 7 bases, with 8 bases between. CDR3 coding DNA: TGTGCCAGCAGCCAAGGTCTCGGGGAGCAGTACTTC. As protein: CASSQGLGEQYF.

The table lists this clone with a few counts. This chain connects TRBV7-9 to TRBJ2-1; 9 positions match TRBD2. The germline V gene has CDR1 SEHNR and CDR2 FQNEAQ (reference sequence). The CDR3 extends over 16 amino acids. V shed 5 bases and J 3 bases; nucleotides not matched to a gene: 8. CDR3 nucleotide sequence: TGTGCCAGCAGCCCGTGGACAGCGGGGGGCTACAATGAGCAGTTCTTC. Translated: CASSPWTAGGYNEQFF.

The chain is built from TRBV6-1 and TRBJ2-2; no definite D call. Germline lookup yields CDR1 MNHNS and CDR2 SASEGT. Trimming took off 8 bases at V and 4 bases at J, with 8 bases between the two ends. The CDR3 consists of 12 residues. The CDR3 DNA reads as TGTGCCAGCCTAAAATTCACCGGGGAGCTGTTTTTT. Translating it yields CASLKFTGELFF.

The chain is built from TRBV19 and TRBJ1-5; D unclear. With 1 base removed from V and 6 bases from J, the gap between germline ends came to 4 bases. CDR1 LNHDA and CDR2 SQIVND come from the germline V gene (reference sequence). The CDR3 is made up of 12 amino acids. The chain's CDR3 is CASSIVSQPQHF. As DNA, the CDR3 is TGTGCCAGTAGTATAGTCAGTCAGCCCCAGCATTTT.

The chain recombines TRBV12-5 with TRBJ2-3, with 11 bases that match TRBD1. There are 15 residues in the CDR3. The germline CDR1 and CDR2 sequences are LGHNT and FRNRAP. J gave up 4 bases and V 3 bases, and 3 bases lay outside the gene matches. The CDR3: CASGFGDRGADTQYF. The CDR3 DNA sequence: TGTGCTAGTGGTTTCGGGGACAGGGGGGCAGATACGCAGTATTTT.

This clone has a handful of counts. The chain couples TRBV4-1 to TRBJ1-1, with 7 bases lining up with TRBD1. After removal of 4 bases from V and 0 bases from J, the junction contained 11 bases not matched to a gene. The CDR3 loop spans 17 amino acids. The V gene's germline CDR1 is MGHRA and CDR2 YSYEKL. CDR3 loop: CASSPLGDRPMNTEAFF. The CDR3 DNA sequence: TGCGCCAGCAGCCCACTTGGGGACAGACCCATGAACACTGAAGCTTTCTTT.

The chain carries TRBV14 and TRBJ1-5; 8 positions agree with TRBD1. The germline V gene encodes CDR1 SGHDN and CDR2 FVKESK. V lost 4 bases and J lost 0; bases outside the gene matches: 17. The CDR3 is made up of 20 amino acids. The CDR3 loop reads CASSPSAGTGRPNSNQPQHF. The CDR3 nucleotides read TGTGCCAGCAGCCCGTCGGCCGGGACAGGTCGTCCCAATAGCAATCAGCCCCAGCATTTT.

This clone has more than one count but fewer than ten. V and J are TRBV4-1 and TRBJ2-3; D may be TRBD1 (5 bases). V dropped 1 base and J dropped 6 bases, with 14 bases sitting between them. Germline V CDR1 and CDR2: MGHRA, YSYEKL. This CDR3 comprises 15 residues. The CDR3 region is CASSQGGEHWDTQYF. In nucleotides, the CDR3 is TGCGCCAGCAGCCAAGGGGGCGAACATTGGGATACGCAGTATTTT.

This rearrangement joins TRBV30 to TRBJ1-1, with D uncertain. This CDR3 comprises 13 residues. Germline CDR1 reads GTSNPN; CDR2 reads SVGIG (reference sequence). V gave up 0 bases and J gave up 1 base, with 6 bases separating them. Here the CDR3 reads CAWSVDSNTEAFF. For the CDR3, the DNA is TGTGCCTGGAGTGTCGACTCGAACACTGAAGCTTTCTTT.

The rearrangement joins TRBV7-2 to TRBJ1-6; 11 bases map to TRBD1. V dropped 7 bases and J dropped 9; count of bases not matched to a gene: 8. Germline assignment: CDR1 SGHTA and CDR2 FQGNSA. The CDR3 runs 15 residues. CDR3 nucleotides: TGTGCCAGCATACTGGGACAGGGGGAGAGTTCACCCCTCCACTTT. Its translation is CASILGQGESSPLHF.

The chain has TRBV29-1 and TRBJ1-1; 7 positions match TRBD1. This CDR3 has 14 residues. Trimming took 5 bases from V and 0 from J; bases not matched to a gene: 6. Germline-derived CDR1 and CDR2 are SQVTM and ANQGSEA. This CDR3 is CSVRQGGMNTEAFF. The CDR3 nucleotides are TGCAGCGTTAGACAGGGCGGGATGAACACTGAAGCTTTCTTT.

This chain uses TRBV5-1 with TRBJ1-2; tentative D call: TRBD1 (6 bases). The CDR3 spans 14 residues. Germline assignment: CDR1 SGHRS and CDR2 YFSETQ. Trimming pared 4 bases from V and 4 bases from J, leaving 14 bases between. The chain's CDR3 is CASSPETGRYGYTF. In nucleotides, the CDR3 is TGCGCCAGCAGCCCCGAGACAGGACGCTATGGCTACACCTTC. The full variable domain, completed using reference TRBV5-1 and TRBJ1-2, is KAGVTQTPRYLIKTRGQQVTLSCSPISGHRSVSWYQQTPGQGLQFLFEYFSETQRNKGNFPGRFSGRQFSNSRSEMNVSTLELGDSALYLCASSPETGRYGYTFGSGTRLTVV.

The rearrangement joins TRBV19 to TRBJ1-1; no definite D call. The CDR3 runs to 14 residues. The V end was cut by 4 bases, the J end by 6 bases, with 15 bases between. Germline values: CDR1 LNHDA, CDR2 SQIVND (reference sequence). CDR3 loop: CASSNRGIAAEAFF. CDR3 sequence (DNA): TGTGCCAGTAGTAATCGTGGAATAGCGGCTGAAGCTTTCTTT.

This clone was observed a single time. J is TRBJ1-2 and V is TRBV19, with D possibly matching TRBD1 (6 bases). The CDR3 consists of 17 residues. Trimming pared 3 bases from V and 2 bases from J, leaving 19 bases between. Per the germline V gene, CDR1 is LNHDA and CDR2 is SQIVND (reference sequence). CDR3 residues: CASSISGGRLVNYGYTF. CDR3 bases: TGTGCCAGTAGTATTAGCGGGGGCAGGCTGGTAAACTATGGCTACACCTTC. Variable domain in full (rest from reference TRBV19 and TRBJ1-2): DGGITQSPKYLFRKEGQNVTLSCEQNLNHDAMYWYRQDPGQGLRLIYYSQIVNDFQKGDIAEGYSVSREKKESFPLTVTSAQKNPTAFYLCASSISGGRLVNYGYTFGSGTRLTVV.

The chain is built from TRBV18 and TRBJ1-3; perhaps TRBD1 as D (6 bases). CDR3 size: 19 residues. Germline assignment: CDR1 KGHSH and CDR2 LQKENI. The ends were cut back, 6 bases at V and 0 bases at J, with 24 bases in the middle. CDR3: CASSTTIPGTGHSGNTIYF. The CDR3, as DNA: TGTGCCAGCTCTACAACCATCCCGGGGACGGGACACTCTGGAAACACCATATATTTT. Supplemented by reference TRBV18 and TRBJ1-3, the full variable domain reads NAGVMQNPRHLVRRRGQEARLRCSPMKGHSHVYWYRQLPEEGLKFMVYLQKENIIDESGMPKERFSAEFPKEGPSILRIQQVVRGDSAAYFCASSTTIPGTGHSGNTIYFGEGSWLTVV.